The present T cell receptor (beta chain) was sequenced within a study of human T cells and chemical hapten exposure. As to this clonotype: Its target is unknown.

In the study's own analysis: Per-sample TCR counts ranged from roughly 20,000 to 700,000, median 95,638. TCRdb used MiXCR to reprocess the RACE reads, holding one entry per CDR3 protein. The V and J calls and clone size are TCRdb's, not the authors'. The sample has roughly 360,000 distinct CDR3 sequences, more than 4.5% seen once. Time point given: patch test 1, 2 weeks after DPC sensitization. Treatment meaning: therapeutic diphenylcyclopropenone sensitization with weekly scalp DPC. Donors were 18 to 70-year-old alopecia patients suitable for DPC. The CDR3 consists of 16 residues. V shed 4 bases, J shed 4 bases, and the junction held 10 bases outside the gene matches. Germline V gene lookup returns CDR1 MDHEN and CDR2 SYDVKM. Study-wide results and limits: The donor cohort had alopecia, so its immune response may not match that of healthy people. Expanded TCR sets contained significantly more large CDR3 similarity clusters than controls.

The TCR comes from a woman between 50 and 59 years old with alopecia areata. Some clones in this sample may be carry-over from other donors' samples. The sample in question was whole blood, obtained in connection with sensitization to the hapten diphenylcyclopropenone (DPC). This chain links TRBV28 with TRBJ2-5; TRBD2 matches at 9 bases. Written as DNA, the CDR3 is TGTGCCAGCAGTTCCGAAGCACTAGCGGGTACAGAGACCCAGTACTTC. Translated: CASSSEALAGTETQYF.